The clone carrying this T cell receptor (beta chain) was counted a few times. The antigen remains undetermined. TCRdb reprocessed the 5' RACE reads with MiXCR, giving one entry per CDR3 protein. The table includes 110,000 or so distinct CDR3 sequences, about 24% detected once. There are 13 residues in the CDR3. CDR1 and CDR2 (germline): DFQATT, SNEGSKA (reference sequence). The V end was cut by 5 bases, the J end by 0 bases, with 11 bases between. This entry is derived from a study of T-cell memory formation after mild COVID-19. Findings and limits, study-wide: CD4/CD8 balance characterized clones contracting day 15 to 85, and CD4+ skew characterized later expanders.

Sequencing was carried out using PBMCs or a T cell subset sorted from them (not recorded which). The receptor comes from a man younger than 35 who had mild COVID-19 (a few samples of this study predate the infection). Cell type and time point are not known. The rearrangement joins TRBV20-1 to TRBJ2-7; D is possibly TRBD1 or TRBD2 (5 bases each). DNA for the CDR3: TGCAGTGCTTGGGACGGAGACTCCTACGAGCAGTACTTC. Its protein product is CSAWDGDSYEQYF.